This TCR beta chain was retrieved from a study of cytomegalovirus exposure and HLA in healthy donors. Across the study: Samples from HLA-typed donors yielded around 85 million unique TCRs in an early data release.

Every donor was a healthy person donating bone marrow. Unrecorded immune exposures were likely, despite nominal health at sampling. This CDR3 has 16 amino acids. CDR1 is GTSNPN, CDR2 SVGIG, per germline (reference sequence). V lost 6 bases and J lost 0; bases outside the gene matches: 10. The PCR had 60 Vbeta and 13 Jbeta primers. Some clones are missing from TCRdb's copy, which holds only in-frame ones; the method was immunoSEQ multiplex PCR. The sample consists of some 110,000 clones, over 70% of them appearing once. The sequencing input was PBMCs. This TCR came from a male donor in good health and CMV-seropositive. The rearrangement joins TRBV30 to TRBJ2-2; 7 nucleotides line up with TRBD1. CDR3 sequence: CACHPNTGANTGELFF. As DNA, the CDR3 is TGTGCCTGCCACCCTAATACAGGGGCGAACACCGGGGAGCTGTTTTTT.